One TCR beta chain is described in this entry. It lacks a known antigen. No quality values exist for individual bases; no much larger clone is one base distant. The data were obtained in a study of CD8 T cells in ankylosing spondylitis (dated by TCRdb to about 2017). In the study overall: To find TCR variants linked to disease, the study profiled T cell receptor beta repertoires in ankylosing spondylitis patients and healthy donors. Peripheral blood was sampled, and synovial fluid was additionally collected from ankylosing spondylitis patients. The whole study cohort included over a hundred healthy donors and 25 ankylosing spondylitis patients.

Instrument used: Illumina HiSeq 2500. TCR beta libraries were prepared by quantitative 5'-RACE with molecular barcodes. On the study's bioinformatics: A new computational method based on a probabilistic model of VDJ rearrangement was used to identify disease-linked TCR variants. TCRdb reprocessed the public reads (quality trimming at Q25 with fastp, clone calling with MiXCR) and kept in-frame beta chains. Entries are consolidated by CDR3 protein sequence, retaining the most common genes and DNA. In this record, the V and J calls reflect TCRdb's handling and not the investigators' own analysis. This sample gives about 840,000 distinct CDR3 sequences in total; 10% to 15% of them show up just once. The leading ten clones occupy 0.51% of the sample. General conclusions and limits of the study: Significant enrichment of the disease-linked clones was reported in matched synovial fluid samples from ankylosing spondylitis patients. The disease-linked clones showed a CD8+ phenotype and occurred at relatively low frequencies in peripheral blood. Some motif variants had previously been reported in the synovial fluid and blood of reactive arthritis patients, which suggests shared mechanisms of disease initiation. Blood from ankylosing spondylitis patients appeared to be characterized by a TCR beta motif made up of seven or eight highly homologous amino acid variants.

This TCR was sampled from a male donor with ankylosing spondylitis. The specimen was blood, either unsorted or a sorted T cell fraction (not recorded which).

The DNA reads as follows: TGCGCCAGCAGCCCCAGGGACGGCAACATCGAAGAGACCCAGTACTTC. Its protein reads: CASSPRDGNIEETQYF. The sequence is built from TRBV5-1 and TRBJ2-5, with the D gene possibly TRBD1 or TRBD2, each one fitting 5 bases. The CDR3 runs 16 amino acids, cysteine and phenylalanine included. Only the CDR3 region is kept as DNA, spanning 48 bases read in frame from base 1. V lost 4 bases and J lost 3 bases; the stretch between them is 19 bases long. The germline V gene gives CDR1 as SGHRS and CDR2 as YFSETQ.